This entry is about one T cell receptor (beta chain). As yet, its antigen is unknown. V shed 1 base, J shed 4 bases, and the junction held 3 bases outside the gene matches. This CDR3 is built from 15 residues. Germline CDR1 reads LGHDT; CDR2 reads YNNKEL (reference sequence). This sample is part of a study of Ad26.COV2.S vaccination and SARS-CoV-2 variants. At the level of the study: The donor belonged to the COV1001 Ad26.COV2.S trial arm.

Treatment reported: 15 to 20 received Ad26.COV2.S at low or high dose, single or two shots; about 5 received placebo; per-sample allocation not given. Day 63 after the first injection of vaccine or placebo was the sampling time. Findings of the study overall: Post-vaccination spike-specific CD8+ and CD4+ T cell responses reportedly had substantial breadth.

Sequencing used immunoSEQ multiplex PCR; TCRdb keeps in-frame clones, though not all of them. In the table there are hundreds of thousands of clones, about nine tenths of which are singletons. The clonotype was recovered from a person between 18 and 65 years old who received the Ad26.COV2.S COVID-19 vaccine or a placebo. The material was peripheral blood, obtained in a trial of Ad26.COV2.S vaccine versus placebo. The chain carries TRBV3-1 (or the pseudogene TRBV3-2) and TRBJ2-2, with 7 bases fitting TRBD1. CDR3 DNA sequence: TGTGCCAGCAGCCAAGCAACAGGGGCCACCGGGGAGCTGTTTTTT. It translates to CASSQATGATGELFF.